This T cell receptor (beta chain) is from a study of T cells in Graves' hyperthyroidism and ophthalmopathy. Researchers amplified the TCR beta CDR3 regions from RNA transcripts. Using the HTBI primer set, a first-round RT-PCR was run on the TCR CDR3. TCRdb re-called the multiplex PCR reads through MiXCR, storing one row per CDR3 protein. The sample holds some 560,000 distinct CDR3 sequences; more than 15% are singletons and the top ten take under 7.5%. Study findings and constraints: Stable hyperthyroidism was separated from ophthalmopathy by a model based on 13 V-J features. Expanded thyroid clonotypes (above 0.001) were mostly also found in blood.

Patients with uncontrolled infections, other autoimmune diseases, pregnancy or lactation were excluded. Cells are PBMCs isolated from over 7.5 ml of fresh blood. This clonotype was picked up many times. Its antigen is undetermined. This receptor was obtained from a woman under 40 with Graves' hyperthyroidism. Sequencing input: blood.

CDR3 nucleotide sequence: TGTGCCTGCTCACTCGCAGGGGTTGGCTCGAATTCACCCCTCCACTTT. Its protein product is CACSLAGVGSNSPLHF. V gene TRBV30 combines with J gene TRBJ1-6; D possibly corresponds to TRBD1 (6 bases). Germline CDR1 is GTSNPN and CDR2 is SVGIG (reference sequence). The V and J ends lost 6 bases and 7 bases respectively, with 22 bases between them. This CDR3 spans 16 amino acids.